The subject of this entry is one T cell receptor (beta chain). Its cognate antigen is unknown. A read error is possible here, since a much larger clone lies one base away. The data stem from a study of regulatory T cells in long-lasting Graves disease. About the study: It was over 5 years of antithyroid drugs, with positive TSH receptor antibodies, that meant persistent Graves' disease.

Whole-study findings and limits: Investigators studied peripheral blood only, not thyroid tissue.

The V end was cut by 5 bases, the J end by 5 bases, with 12 bases between. This CDR3 region has 13 residues. Germline-derived CDR1 and CDR2 are MDHEN and SYDVKM. To make TCR beta libraries, researchers used iRepertoire HTBI primers and Arm-PCR of CDR3 regions. MiXCR, applied by TCRdb to the multiplex PCR reads, yields one record per CDR3 protein. Found here are around 510,000 distinct CDR3 sequences, roughly 20% of them singletons; the top ten hold approximately 8%. Noted time point: persistent/refractory GD, antithyroid drugs over 5 years with positive TRAb. With RNA extracted from PBMCs as input, the TCR library was made. In each case, Graves' disease was diagnosed per American Thyroid Association guidelines. Staff drew roughly 10 milliliters of peripheral blood into EDTA tubes.

The receptor was derived from a female donor with Graves disease. The specimen was peripheral blood mononuclear cells (PBMCs), collected when the disease was refractory, from a patient treated with antithyroid drugs. The chain uses TRBV28 and TRBJ1-1, with D possibly TRBD1 on 6 matching bases. CDR3 sequence: CASSGRGATEAFF. The CDR3 coding sequence is TGTGCCAGCAGTGGAAGGGGGGCGACTGAAGCTTTCTTT.